These T cell receptor beta chains were read from a single sample in a study of blood T cell repertoires in COVID-19. Sequencing used immunoSEQ multiplex PCR; TCRdb keeps in-frame clones, though not all of them. Among 200,000 to 300,000 clones, around four fifths were seen once, and the ten largest hold 4.2%. The sample was peripheral blood. Every receptor here comes from a man aged 55 to 70 with acute or convalescent COVID-19. Both conserved end residues are part of each CDR3. D genes are given only for firm matches. A clone size is listed for some rows: how often the clone was seen (once, few, many), or a class if it is expanded.

>NA|18|TRBD1|TRBJ2-7|TRBV7-9
TGTGCCAGCAGCGGGGGTCCCGGGACAGGGAAGACGGGCTACGAGCAGTACTTC
CASSGGPGTGKTGYEQYF
>NA|15|TRBD1|TRBJ1-1|TRBV4-1
TGCGCCAGCAGCCAAGATCAGGGGACAGGACCTGAAGCTTTCTTT
CASSQDQGTGPEAFF
>NA|13|NA|TRBJ2-1|TRBV27
TGTGCCAGCAGTTTATCGAACCCCGGGGGGCAGTTCTTC
CASSLSNPGGQFF
>NA|15|TRBD2|TRBJ2-2|TRBV2
TGTGCCAGCGGAGCGCTAGCGGGGGGGCCCGGGGAGCTGTTTTTT
CASGALAGGPGELFF
>once|13|TRBD2|TRBJ2-1|TRBV12-3/TRBV12-4
TGTGCCAGCAGTTCCTCTCTAGCGGGTGAGCAGTTCTTC
CASSSSLAGEQFF
>few|13|NA|TRBJ2-1|TRBV4-3
TGCGCCAGCAGCCAAAGGAGGGGAAATGAGCAGTTCTTC
CASSQRRGNEQFF
>NA|19|TRBD1|TRBJ1-6|TRBV3-1/TRBV3-2
TGTGCCAGCAGCCCCGGGACAGGGAAAGGGAATATCTATAATTCACCCCTCCACTTT
CASSPGTGKGNIYNSPLHF
>NA|20|TRBD1|TRBJ1-3|TRBV27
TGTGCCAGCCGCCCCGGGACAGGGGTTAGGGGAGTTCACTCTGGAAACACCATATATTTT
CASRPGTGVRGVHSGNTIYF
>NA|12|TRBD1|TRBJ1-1|TRBV7-9
TGTGCCAGCAGCACTCCGGGACAGGGGGCTTTCTTT
CASSTPGQGAFF
>NA|17|NA|TRBJ2-1|TRBV7-2
TGTGCCAGCAGCTCGCGGGGTCTCCGGGGGAACTACAATGAGCAGTTCTTC
CASSSRGLRGNYNEQFF
>NA|17|NA|TRBJ1-4|TRBV7-2
TGTGCCAGCAGCTTAGCGGGGGGGCCAGTCGCTAATGAAAAACTGTTTTTT
CASSLAGGPVANEKLFF
>NA|15|TRBD1|TRBJ1-4|TRBV5-1
TGCGCCAGCAGCGCAGACAGGGTAGCTAATGAAAAACTGTTTTTT
CASSADRVANEKLFF
>NA|15|NA|TRBJ2-2|TRBV19
TGTGCCAGTAGTATCCAAGGGGGGGAGGCCGGGGAGCTGTTTTTT
CASSIQGGEAGELFF
>NA|15|TRBD2|TRBJ2-2|TRBV6-5
TGTGCCAGCAGCGCCGGGACTAGCTGGTCCGGGGAGCTGTTTTTT
CASSAGTSWSGELFF
>few|15|NA|TRBJ2-6|TRBV27
TGTGCCAGCAGTTTATTCTCTTCTGGGGCCAACGTCCTGACTTTC
CASSLFSSGANVLTF
>NA|20|NA|TRBJ1-6|TRBV30
TGTGCCTGGAGTGTACTTGGTTTTGGCGGGCTGAGCTCCTATAATTCACCCCTCCACTTT
CAWSVLGFGGLSSYNSPLHF
>once|17|NA|TRBJ2-1|TRBV10-3
TGTGCCATCAGTGAGTCGGCAGGGTCGAGCTCCTACAATGAGCAGTTCTTC
CAISESAGSSSYNEQFF
>NA|13|TRBD1|TRBJ2-7|TRBV18
TGTGCCAGCTCACCATACAGGGGGCATGAGCAGTACTTC
CASSPYRGHEQYF
>NA|17|TRBD2|TRBJ2-5|TRBV4-1
TGCGCCAGCAGCCAAGATACGGTGCGGGGGGGCCTTTTGACCCAGTACTTC
CASSQDTVRGGLLTQYF
>NA|15|TRBD2|TRBJ2-1|TRBV14
TGTGCCAGCAGCTTTGGACTAGCGGGAGAGGGTGAGCAGTTCTTC
CASSFGLAGEGEQFF
>NA|15|NA|TRBJ2-7|TRBV6-6
TGTGCCAGCAGATACGACGAGCGGTCCTCCTACGAGCAGTACTTC
CASRYDERSSYEQYF
>NA|16|NA|TRBJ2-7|TRBV23-1
TGCGCCAGCAGTCAATCCCGCACCAATGGGAGCTACGAGCAGTACTTC
CASSQSRTNGSYEQYF
>NA|17|NA|TRBJ2-6|TRBV18
TGTGCCAGCTCACCACTGGTAGGGGTCTCTGGGGCCAACGTCCTGACTTTC
CASSPLVGVSGANVLTF
>few|12|NA|TRBJ2-1|TRBV30
TGTGCCTGGAGTGTATCGGGGTATGAGCAGTTCTTC
CAWSVSGYEQFF
>NA|16|TRBD2|TRBJ2-5|TRBV28
TGTGCCAGCAGTTATCTGACTAGCGGGAACCAAGAGACCCAGTACTTC
CASSYLTSGNQETQYF
>NA|12|TRBD1|TRBJ1-2|TRBV27
TGTGCCAGCAGTTACCCAGGGGGTGGCTACACCTTC
CASSYPGGGYTF
>once|18|TRBD2|TRBJ2-7|TRBV11-2
TGTGCCAGCAGGTTAGGATTCACCGGGACTAGCCTCTCCTACGAGCAGTACTTC
CASRLGFTGTSLSYEQYF
>NA|15|TRBD2|TRBJ2-3|TRBV7-2
TGTGCCAGCAGCCAAACTAGCGGGATGCAAGATACGCAGTATTTT
CASSQTSGMQDTQYF
>NA|14|TRBD2|TRBJ2-1|TRBV11-2
TGTGCCAGCAGCCCCGGACTAGAATACAATGAGCAGTTCTTC
CASSPGLEYNEQFF
>once|14|NA|TRBJ1-1|TRBV4-3
TGCGCCAGCAGCCAGGCGGCCCAGAACACTGAAGCTTTCTTT
CASSQAAQNTEAFF
>NA|17|NA|TRBJ2-1|TRBV28
TGTGCCAGCAGTTTAATGGGCGCCCTGGGGAGGTACAATGAGCAGTTCTTC
CASSLMGALGRYNEQFF
>NA|15|TRBD2|TRBJ2-5|TRBV7-9
TGTGCCAGCAGCTTAGCAGGACTAGCGGGAGAGACCCAGTACTTC
CASSLAGLAGETQYF
>NA|14|TRBD2|TRBJ2-1|TRBV19
TGTGCCAGTAGTTCCGCGGGAGCGCCAAATGAGCAGTTCTTC
CASSSAGAPNEQFF
>NA|15|NA|TRBJ1-1|TRBV30
TGTGCCTGGAGTGGGATGGGGCGGGGGTCGAGAGAAGCTTTCTTT
CAWSGMGRGSREAFF
>NA|14|NA|TRBJ1-1|TRBV6-5
TGTGCCAGCAGTCCCCTGGGGAGGGGGACTGAAGCTTTCTTT
CASSPLGRGTEAFF
>NA|14|NA|TRBJ1-1|TRBV2
TGTGCCAGCAGTCCACAGGGACAGAACACTGAAGCTTTCTTT
CASSPQGQNTEAFF
>few|16|NA|TRBJ2-3|TRBV21-1
TGTGCCAGCAGCAAAGGTGGTAGCGGGGCCCCTGGTACGCAGTATTTT
CASSKGGSGAPGTQYF
>NA|14|NA|TRBJ2-7|TRBV6-5
TGTGCCAGCAGACAACCCGGGGGATCCTACGAGCAGTACTTC
CASRQPGGSYEQYF
>NA|15|NA|TRBJ1-4|TRBV18
TGTGCCAGCTCACCACTAGGCGGGTCGGATGAAAAACTGTTTTTT
CASSPLGGSDEKLFF
>NA|13|TRBD1|TRBJ1-2|TRBV5-4
TGTGCCAGCAGCCGGGGACAGAACTATGGCTACACCTTC
CASSRGQNYGYTF
>NA|13|NA|TRBJ1-2|TRBV3-1/TRBV3-2
TGTGCCAGCAGCCAAGGAGACAGCTATGGCTACACCTTC
CASSQGDSYGYTF
>once|14|TRBD1|TRBJ2-2|TRBV9
TGTGCCAGCAGCGTGACAGGGGGCACCGGGGAGCTGTTTTTT
CASSVTGGTGELFF
>NA|15|NA|TRBJ1-6|TRBV5-5
TGTGCCAGTCAGAGGCAGAGCTCCTATAATTCACCCCTCCACTTT
CASQRQSSYNSPLHF
>NA|18|NA|TRBJ2-7|TRBV28
TGTGCCAGCAGCTTTTCCCCCCTCGACCAGGGGCACTCCTACGAGCAGTACTTC
CASSFSPLDQGHSYEQYF
>NA|15|NA|TRBJ1-1|TRBV18
TGTGCCAGCTCATCTACAGGGATGGTGAACACTGAAGCTTTCTTT
CASSSTGMVNTEAFF
>NA|15|TRBD1|TRBJ1-6|TRBV6-5
TGTGCCAGCAGTTACAGACAGGGAAATAATTCACCCCTCCACTTT
CASSYRQGNNSPLHF